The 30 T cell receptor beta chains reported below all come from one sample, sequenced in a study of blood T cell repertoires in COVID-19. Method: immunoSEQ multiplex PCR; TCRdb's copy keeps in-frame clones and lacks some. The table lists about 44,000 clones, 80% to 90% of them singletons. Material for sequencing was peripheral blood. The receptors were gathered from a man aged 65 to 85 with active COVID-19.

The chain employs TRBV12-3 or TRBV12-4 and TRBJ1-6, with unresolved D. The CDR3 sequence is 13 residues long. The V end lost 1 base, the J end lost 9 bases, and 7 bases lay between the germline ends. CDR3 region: CASSLGTVSPLHF. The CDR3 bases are TGTGCCAGCAGTTTAGGCACAGTTTCACCCCTCCACTTT.

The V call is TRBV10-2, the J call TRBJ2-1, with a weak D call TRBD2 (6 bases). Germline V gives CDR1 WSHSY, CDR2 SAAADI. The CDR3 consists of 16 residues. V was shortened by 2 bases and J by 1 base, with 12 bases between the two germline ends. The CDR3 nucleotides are TGCGCCAGCAGTGAGAATGTGGGGAGGTCCTACAATGAGCAGTTCTTC. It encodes CASSENVGRSYNEQFF.

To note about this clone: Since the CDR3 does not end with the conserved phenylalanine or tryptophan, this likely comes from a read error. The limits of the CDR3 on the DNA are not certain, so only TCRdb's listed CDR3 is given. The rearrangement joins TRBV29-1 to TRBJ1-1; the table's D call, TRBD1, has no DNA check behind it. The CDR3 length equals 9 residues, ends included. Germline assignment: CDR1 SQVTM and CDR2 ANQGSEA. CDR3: CSVGVGGLR.

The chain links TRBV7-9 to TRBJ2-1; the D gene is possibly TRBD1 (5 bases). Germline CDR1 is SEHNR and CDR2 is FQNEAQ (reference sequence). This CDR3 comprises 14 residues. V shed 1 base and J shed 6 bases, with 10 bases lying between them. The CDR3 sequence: CASSLGGPFNEQFF. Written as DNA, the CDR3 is TGTGCCAGCAGCTTAGGGGGCCCTTTCAATGAGCAGTTCTTC.

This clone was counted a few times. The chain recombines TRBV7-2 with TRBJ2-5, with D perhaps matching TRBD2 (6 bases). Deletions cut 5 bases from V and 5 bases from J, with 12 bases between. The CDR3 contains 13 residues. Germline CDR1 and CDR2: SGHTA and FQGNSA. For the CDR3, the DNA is TGTGCCAGCAGCGCCGGGACTTTGGAGACCCAGTACTTC. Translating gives CASSAGTLETQYF.

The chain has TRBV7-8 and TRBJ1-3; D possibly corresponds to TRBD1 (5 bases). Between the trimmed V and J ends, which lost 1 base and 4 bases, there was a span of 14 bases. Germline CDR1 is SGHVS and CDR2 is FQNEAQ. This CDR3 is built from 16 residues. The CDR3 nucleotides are TGTGCCAGCAGCTTAGGTTGGCAGGGACTAGGAAACACCATATATTTT. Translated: CASSLGWQGLGNTIYF.

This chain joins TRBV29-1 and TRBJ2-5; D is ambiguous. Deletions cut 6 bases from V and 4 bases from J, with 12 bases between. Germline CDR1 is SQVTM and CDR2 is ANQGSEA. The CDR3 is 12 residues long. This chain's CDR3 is CSVGRSGETQYF. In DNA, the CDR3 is TGCAGCGTAGGCCGTTCGGGAGAGACCCAGTACTTC.

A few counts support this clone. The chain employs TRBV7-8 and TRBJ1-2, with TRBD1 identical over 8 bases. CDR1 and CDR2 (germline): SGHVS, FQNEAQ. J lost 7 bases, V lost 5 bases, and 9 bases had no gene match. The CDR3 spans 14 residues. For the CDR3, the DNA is TGTGCCAGCAGCACGGACAGGGTTAATCCTGGCTACACCTTC. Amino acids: CASSTDRVNPGYTF.

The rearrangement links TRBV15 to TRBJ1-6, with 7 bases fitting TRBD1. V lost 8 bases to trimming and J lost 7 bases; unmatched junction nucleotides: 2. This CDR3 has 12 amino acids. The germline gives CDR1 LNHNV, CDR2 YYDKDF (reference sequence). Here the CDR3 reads CATGTVNSPLHF. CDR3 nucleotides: TGTGCCACCGGGACAGTGAATTCACCCCTCCACTTT. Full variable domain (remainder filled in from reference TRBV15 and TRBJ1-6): DAMVIQNPRYQVTQFGKPVTLSCSQTLNHNVMYWYQQKSSQAPKLLFHYYDKDFNNEADTPDNFQSRRPNTSFCFLDIRSPGLGDTAMYLCATGTVNSPLHFGNGTRLTVT.

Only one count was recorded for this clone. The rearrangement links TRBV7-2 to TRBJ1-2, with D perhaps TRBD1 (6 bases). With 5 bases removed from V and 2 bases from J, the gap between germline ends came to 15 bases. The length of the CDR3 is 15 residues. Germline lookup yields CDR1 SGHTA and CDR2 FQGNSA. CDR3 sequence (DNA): TGTGCCAGCAGCCGTCTAGATACAGGGAACTATGGCTACACCTTC. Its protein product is CASSRLDTGNYGYTF.

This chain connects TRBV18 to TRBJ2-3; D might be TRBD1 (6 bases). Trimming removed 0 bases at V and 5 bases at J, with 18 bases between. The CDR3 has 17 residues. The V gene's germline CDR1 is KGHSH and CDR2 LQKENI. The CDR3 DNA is TGTGCCAGCTCACCACCCAGTACAGGGCTCCCCGGAGATACGCAGTATTTT. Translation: CASSPPSTGLPGDTQYF.

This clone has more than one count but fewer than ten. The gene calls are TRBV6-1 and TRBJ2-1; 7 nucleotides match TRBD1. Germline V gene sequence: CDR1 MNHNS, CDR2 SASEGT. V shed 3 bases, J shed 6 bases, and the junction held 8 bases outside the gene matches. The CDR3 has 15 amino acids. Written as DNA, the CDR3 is TGTGCCAGCAGTGATCGACAGGGATGGGGCAATGAGCAGTTCTTC. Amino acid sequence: CASSDRQGWGNEQFF.

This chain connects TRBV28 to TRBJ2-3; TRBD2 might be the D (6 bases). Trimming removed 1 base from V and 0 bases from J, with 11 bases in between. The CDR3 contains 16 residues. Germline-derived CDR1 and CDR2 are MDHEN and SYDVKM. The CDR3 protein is CASSLFAGTSTDTQYF. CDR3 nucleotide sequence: TGTGCCAGCAGTTTATTCGCCGGGACTAGCACAGATACGCAGTATTTT.

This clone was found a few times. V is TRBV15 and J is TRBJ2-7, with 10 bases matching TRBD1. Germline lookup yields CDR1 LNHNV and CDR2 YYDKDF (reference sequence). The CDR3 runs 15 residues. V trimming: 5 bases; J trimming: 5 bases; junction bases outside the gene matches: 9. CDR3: CATSSPGQGINEQYF. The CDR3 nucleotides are TGTGCCACCAGCTCACCGGGACAGGGGATCAACGAGCAGTACTTC.

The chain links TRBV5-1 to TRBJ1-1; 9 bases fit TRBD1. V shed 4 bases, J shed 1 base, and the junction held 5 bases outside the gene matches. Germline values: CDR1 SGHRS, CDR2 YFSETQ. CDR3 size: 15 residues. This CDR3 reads CASSGRQGGNTEAFF. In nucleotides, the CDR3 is TGCGCCAGCAGCGGACGACAGGGGGGGAACACTGAAGCTTTCTTT.

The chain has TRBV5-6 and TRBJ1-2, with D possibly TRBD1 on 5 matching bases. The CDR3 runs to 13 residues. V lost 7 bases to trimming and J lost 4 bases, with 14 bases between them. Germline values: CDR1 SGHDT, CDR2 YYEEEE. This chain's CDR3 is CASHVWGVYGYTF. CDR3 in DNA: TGTGCCAGCCACGTGTGGGGGGTCTATGGCTACACCTTC. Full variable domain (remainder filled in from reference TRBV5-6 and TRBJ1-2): DAGVTQSPTHLIKTRGQQVTLRCSPKSGHDTVSWYQQALGQGPQFIFQYYEEEERQRGNFPDRFSGHQFPNYSSELNVNALLLGDSALYLCASHVWGVYGYTFGSGTRLTVV.

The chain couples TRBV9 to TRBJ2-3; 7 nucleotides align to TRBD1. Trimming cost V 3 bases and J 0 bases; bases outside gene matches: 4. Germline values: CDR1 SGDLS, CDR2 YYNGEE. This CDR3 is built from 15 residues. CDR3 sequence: CASSGETGSTDTQYF. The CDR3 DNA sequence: TGTGCCAGCAGCGGAGAGACAGGGAGCACAGATACGCAGTATTTT.

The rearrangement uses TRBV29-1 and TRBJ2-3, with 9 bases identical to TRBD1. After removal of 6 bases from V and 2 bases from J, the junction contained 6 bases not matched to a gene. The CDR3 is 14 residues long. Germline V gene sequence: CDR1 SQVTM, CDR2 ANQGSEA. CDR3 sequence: CSVTGDRVTDTQYF. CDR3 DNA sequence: TGCAGCGTGACCGGGGACAGGGTCACAGATACGCAGTATTTT.

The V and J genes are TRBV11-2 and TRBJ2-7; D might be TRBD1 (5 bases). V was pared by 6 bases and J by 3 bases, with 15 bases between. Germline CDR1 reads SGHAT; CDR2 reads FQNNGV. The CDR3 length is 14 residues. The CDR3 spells CASRADSANYEQYF. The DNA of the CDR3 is TGTGCCAGCAGGGCCGACAGCGCCAACTACGAGCAGTACTTC. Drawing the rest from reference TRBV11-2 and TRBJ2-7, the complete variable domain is EAGVAQSPRYKIIEKRQSVAFWCNPISGHATLYWYQQILGQGPKLLIQFQNNGVVDDSQLPKDRFSAERLKGVDSTLKIQPAKLEDSAVYLCASRADSANYEQYFGPGTRLTVT.

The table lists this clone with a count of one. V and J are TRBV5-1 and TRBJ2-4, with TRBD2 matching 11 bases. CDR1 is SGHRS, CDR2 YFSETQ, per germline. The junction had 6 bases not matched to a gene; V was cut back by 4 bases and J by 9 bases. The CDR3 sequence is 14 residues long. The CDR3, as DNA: TGCGCCAGCAGCGGTGGGACTAGCGGAGGCATTCAGTACTTC. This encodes CASSGGTSGGIQYF.

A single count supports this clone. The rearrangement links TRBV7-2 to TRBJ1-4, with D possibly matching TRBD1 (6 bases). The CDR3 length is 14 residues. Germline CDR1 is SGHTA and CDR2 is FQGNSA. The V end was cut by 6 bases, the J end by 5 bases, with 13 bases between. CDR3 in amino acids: CASRIRGLNEKLFF. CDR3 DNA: TGTGCCAGCAGAATCAGGGGCCTGAATGAAAAACTGTTTTTT. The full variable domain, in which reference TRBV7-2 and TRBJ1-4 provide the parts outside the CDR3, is GAGVSQSPSNKVTEKGKDVELRCDPISGHTALYWYRQSLGQGLEFLIYFQGNSAPDKSGLPSDRFSAERTGGSVSTLTIQRTQQEDSAVYLCASRIRGLNEKLFFGSGTQLSVL.

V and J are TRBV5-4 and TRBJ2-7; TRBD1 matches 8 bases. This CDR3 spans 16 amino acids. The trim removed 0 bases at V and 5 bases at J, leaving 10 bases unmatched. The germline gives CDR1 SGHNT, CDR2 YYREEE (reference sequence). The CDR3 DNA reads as TGTGCCAGCAGCTTGGGGGCTGTACAGGGGGAGGACGAGCAGTACTTC. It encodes CASSLGAVQGEDEQYF.

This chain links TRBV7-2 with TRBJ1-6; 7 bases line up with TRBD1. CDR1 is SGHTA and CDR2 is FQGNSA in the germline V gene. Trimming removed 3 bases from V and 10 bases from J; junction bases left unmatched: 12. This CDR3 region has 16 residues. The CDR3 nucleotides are TGTGCCAGCAGCTTGGGGCCGACAGGGAGGAAATCACCCCTCCACTTT. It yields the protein CASSLGPTGRKSPLHF.

CDR3: CASSQGLGGSPLHF. The CDR3 DNA reads TGTGCCAGCAGCCAAGGGCTAGGAGGTTCACCCCTCCACTTT. This rearrangement joins TRBV3-1 (or the pseudogene TRBV3-2) to TRBJ1-6; D is unresolved. The CDR3 runs 14 residues. Germline V CDR1 and CDR2: LGHDT, YNNKEL (reference sequence). V lost 1 base, J lost 9 bases, and 10 bases lay in between.

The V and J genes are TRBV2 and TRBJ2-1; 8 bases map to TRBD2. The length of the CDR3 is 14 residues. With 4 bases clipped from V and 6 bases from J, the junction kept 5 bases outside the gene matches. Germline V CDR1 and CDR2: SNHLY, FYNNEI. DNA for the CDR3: TGTGCCAGCAGTGGTGGGACTAGAAGCAATGAGCAGTTCTTC. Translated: CASSGGTRSNEQFF.

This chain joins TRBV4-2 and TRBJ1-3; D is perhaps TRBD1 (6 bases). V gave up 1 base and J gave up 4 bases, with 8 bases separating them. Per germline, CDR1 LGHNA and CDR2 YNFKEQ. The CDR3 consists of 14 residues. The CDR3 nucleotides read TGTGCCAGCAGCCAAGGCAGGGGAGGAAACACCATATATTTT. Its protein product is CASSQGRGGNTIYF.

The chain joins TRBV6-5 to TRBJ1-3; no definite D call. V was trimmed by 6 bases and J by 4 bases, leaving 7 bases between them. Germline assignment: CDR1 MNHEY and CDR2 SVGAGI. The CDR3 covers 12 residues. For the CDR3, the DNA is TGTGCCAGCAGAACCACAGGAAACACCATATATTTT. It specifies CASRTTGNTIYF.

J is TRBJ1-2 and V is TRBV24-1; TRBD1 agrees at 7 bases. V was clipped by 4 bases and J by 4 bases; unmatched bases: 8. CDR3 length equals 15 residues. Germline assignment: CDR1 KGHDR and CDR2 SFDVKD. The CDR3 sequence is CATSDSRQGRYGYTF. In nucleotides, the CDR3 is TGTGCCACCAGTGACTCTCGACAGGGCCGCTATGGCTACACCTTC.

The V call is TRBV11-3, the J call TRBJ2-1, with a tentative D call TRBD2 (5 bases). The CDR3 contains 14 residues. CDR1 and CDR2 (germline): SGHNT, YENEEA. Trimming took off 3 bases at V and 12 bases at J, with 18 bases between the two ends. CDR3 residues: CASSFGRGSSVQFF. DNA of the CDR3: TGTGCCAGCAGCTTCGGCCGGGGTAGCTCGGTGCAGTTCTTC. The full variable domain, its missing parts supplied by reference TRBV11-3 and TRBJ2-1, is EAGVVQSPRYKIIEKKQPVAFWCNPISGHNTLYWYLQNLGQGPELLIRYENEEAVDDSQLPKDRFSAERLKGVDSTLKIQPAELGDSAVYLCASSFGRGSSVQFFGPGTRLTVL.

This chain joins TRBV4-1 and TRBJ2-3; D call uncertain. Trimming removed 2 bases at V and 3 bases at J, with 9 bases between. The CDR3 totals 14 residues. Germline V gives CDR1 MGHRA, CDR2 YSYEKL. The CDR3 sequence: CASSQRSVTDTQYF. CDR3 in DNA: TGCGCCAGCAGCCAAAGAAGCGTGACAGATACGCAGTATTTT.